The entry that follows covers one T cell receptor (beta chain) sequence. Its antigen is unknown. The data belong to a study of CD8 T cells in ankylosing spondylitis. Study-wide results and caveats: A motif of under ten highly homologous TCR beta variants was seen as apparently characteristic of ankylosing spondylitis blood. Clones linked to the disease showed a CD8+ phenotype. They occurred at relatively low frequencies in peripheral blood. Significant enrichment of disease-linked clones was reportedly seen in matched ankylosing spondylitis synovial fluid. In synovial fluid and blood from reactive arthritis, some motif variants were previously reported.

It was by quantitative 5'-RACE with molecular barcodes that TCR beta libraries were made. TCRdb ran MiXCR on the 5' RACE reads and lists one entry per CDR3 protein. The sample has 350,000 to 550,000 distinct CDR3 sequences; around 26% are singletons. The germline CDR1 and CDR2 sequences are MNHEY and SMNVEV (reference sequence). CDR3 length: 13 residues. The V and J ends lost 5 bases and 7 bases respectively, with 15 bases between them. The material sequenced was blood, either unsorted or a sorted T cell fraction (not recorded which). This receptor was obtained from a male donor with ankylosing spondylitis. This rearrangement joins TRBV27 to TRBJ2-7; D may be TRBD1 (6 bases). The CDR3 region is CASSVQGTGEQYV. As DNA, the CDR3 is TGTGCCAGCAGTGTCCAGGGGACGGGGGAGCAGTACGTC.